One and the same sample provided the 10 T cell receptor beta chains below, sequenced in a study of blood T cell repertoires in COVID-19. The repertoire was sequenced with immunoSEQ multiplex PCR; TCRdb's copy has only in-frame clones and lacks some. This table has over 150,000 clones, roughly 80% appearing once. Input material: peripheral blood. Every receptor here comes from an elderly man with acute or convalescent COVID-19.

The chain links TRBV5-8 to TRBJ1-5; TRBD1 agrees at 9 bases. The CDR3 extends over 17 amino acids. The germline gives CDR1 SGHTS, CDR2 YDEGEE. V shed 3 bases, J shed 7 bases, and the junction held 14 bases outside the gene matches. The CDR3 is CASSWNSGTGYVQPQHF. The CDR3 DNA sequence: TGTGCCAGCAGCTGGAACTCCGGGACAGGGTATGTCCAGCCCCAGCATTTT.

The chain combines TRBV11-3 with TRBJ1-2; no firm D call. The CDR3 sequence is 13 residues long. Germline lookup yields CDR1 SGHNT and CDR2 YENEEA. Trimming shortened V by 1 base and J by 7 bases, and 10 bases separated the two germline ends. CDR3: CASSLVDTGGYTF. In DNA form, the CDR3 reads TGTGCCAGCAGCTTAGTTGACACCGGTGGCTACACCTTC.

The chain employs TRBV2 and TRBJ1-2, with TRBD1 matching 7 bases. The CDR3 consists of 15 residues. V trimming: 8 bases; J trimming: 4 bases; junction bases outside the gene matches: 13. Per the germline V gene, CDR1 is SNHLY and CDR2 is FYNNEI. CDR3 loop: CASGQANYDLYGYTF. The CDR3 DNA is TGTGCCAGCGGACAGGCAAACTACGACCTCTATGGCTACACCTTC.

This clone was seen a few times. Within the sample, other DNA sequences also encode this same CDR3. Here the CDR3 reads CASSPQGGDTEAFF. The CDR3 DNA reads TGTGCCAGCTCACCACAGGGCGGGGACACTGAAGCTTTCTTT. The chain combines TRBV18 with TRBJ1-1; no firm D call. CDR1 and CDR2 (germline): KGHSH, LQKENI. Trimming pared 1 base from V and 3 bases from J, leaving 9 bases between. The CDR3 spans 14 residues.

The chain uses TRBV7-9 and TRBJ2-2; tentative D call: TRBD2 (6 bases). This CDR3 is 18 amino acids long. Trimming cost V 0 bases and J 4 bases, with 18 bases left between them. Germline lookup yields CDR1 SEHNR and CDR2 FQNEAQ (reference sequence). CDR3 protein: CASSLATLGLASTGELFF. CDR3 bases: TGTGCCAGCAGCTTAGCGACCTTGGGACTCGCGAGCACCGGGGAGCTGTTTTTT.

This chain connects TRBV4-1 to TRBJ1-4; 10 bases match TRBD1. CDR3 length equals 16 residues. V lost 0 bases and J lost 4; bases outside the gene matches: 2. Germline V gene sequence: CDR1 MGHRA, CDR2 YSYEKL. In nucleotides, the CDR3 is TGCGCCAGCAGCCAAGATTGGGACAGGGGTAATGAAAAACTGTTTTTT. Its translation: CASSQDWDRGNEKLFF.

This chain links TRBV18 with TRBJ1-3, with D maybe TRBD1 (6 bases). Trimming pared 4 bases from V and 1 base from J, leaving 8 bases between. The CDR3 covers 14 residues. Germline CDR1 and CDR2: KGHSH and LQKENI. The chain's CDR3 is CASSLQGSGNTIYF. DNA for the CDR3: TGTGCCAGCTCACTACAGGGTTCTGGAAACACCATATATTTT.

The chain combines TRBV28 with TRBJ2-1, with 12 bases matching TRBD2. Germline V gene lookup returns CDR1 MDHEN and CDR2 SYDVKM. V trimming: 0 bases; J trimming: 4 bases; junction bases outside the gene matches: 7. This CDR3 region has 18 residues. CDR3 nucleotide sequence: TGTGCCAGCAGTTTATGGGCTAGCGGGGGGGCAAAATACAATGAGCAGTTCTTC. It specifies CASSLWASGGAKYNEQFF.

The chain is built from TRBV6-5 and TRBJ1-1; no firm D call. Trimming shortened V by 6 bases and J by 6 bases, and 17 bases separated the two germline ends. The CDR3 totals 14 residues. The germline V gene encodes CDR1 MNHEY and CDR2 SVGAGI. The CDR3 nucleotides read TGTGCCAGCAGATCGCCGACAAGGCCCGCTGAAGCTTTCTTT. It yields the protein CASRSPTRPAEAFF.

This clone has more than one count but fewer than ten. This chain joins TRBV7-9 and TRBJ1-1; D might be TRBD1 (6 bases). CDR3 length equals 15 residues. CDR1 is SEHNR, CDR2 FQNEAQ, per germline (reference sequence). The V end lost 1 base, the J end lost 4 bases, and 13 bases lay between the germline ends. CDR3 DNA sequence: TGTGCCAGCAGCTTAGTGGGGGGGCTGGGCACTGAAGCTTTCTTT. Translation: CASSLVGGLGTEAFF.